The T cell receptor beta chain under discussion was sequenced for a study of cytomegalovirus exposure and HLA in healthy donors. Broader study findings: TCR beta chains numbering some 160 were designated cytomegalovirus-associated.

The donors were part of the validation cohort, which consisted of about 120 subjects and was separate from the first cohort of around 620 subjects. For this clone: Antigen: not known.

This table comes from immunoSEQ multiplex PCR, and its TCRdb copy is limited to in-frame clones, with some not included. This sample carries around 190,000 clones, roughly 82% of them seen once, and the ten largest clones take almost 1.5%. Germline-derived CDR1 and CDR2 are SGHDN and FVKESK. The CDR3 length is 14 residues. Trimming cost V 1 base and J 6 bases; bases outside gene matches: 3. This receptor was obtained from a young woman in good health and CMV-seronegative. V gene TRBV14 combines with J gene TRBJ1-1, with TRBD1 identical over 9 bases. The sequencing input was PBMCs. CDR3: CASSQVWTGAEAFF. The CDR3 nucleotides read TGTGCCAGCAGCCAAGTTTGGACAGGGGCTGAAGCTTTCTTT.